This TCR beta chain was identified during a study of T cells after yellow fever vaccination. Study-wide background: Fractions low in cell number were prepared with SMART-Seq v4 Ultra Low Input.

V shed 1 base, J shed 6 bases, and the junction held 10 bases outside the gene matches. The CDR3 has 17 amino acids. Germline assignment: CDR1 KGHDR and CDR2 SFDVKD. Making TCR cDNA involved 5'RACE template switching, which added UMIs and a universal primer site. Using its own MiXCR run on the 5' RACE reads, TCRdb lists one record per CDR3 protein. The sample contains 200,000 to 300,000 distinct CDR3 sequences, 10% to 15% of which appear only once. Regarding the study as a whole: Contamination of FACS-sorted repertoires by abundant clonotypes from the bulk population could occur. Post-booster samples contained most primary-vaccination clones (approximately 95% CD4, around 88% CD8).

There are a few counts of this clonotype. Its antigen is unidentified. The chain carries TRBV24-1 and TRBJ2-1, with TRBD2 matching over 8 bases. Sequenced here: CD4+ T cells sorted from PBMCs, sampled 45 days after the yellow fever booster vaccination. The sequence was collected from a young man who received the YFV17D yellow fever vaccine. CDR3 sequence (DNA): TGTGCCACCAGTGATTTCACTAGCGGCCCACCGTCCAATGAGCAGTTCTTC. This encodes CATSDFTSGPPSNEQFF.